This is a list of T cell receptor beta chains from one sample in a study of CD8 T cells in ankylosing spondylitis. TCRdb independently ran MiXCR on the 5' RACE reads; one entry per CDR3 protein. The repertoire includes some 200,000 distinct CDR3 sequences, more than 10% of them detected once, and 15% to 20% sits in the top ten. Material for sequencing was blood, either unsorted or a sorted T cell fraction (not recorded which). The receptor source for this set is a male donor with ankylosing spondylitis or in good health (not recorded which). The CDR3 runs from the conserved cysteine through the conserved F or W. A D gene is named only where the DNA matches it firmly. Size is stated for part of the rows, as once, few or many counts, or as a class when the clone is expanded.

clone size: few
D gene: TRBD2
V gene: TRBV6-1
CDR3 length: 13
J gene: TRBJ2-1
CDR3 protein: CASSSGEYNEQFF
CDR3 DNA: TGTGCCAGCTCCAGCGGGGAATACAATGAGCAGTTCTTC

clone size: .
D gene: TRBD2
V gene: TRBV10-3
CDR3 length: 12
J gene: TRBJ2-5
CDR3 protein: CAISVGGETQYF
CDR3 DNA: TGTGCCATCAGTGTGGGGGGGGAGACCCAGTACTTC

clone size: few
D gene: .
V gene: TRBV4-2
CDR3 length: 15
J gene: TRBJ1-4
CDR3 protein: CASSPGEGANEKLFF
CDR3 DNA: TGTGCCAGCAGCCCGGGGGAAGGAGCTAATGAAAAACTGTTTTTT

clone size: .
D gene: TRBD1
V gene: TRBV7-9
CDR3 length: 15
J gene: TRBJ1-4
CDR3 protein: CASSPTGAPGEKLFF
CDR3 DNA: TGTGCCAGCAGCCCGACAGGGGCGCCGGGTGAAAAACTGTTTTTT

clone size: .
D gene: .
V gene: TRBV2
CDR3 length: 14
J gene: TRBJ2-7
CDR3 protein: CASSLGTSGGEQYF
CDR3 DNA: TGTGCCAGCAGCTTAGGGACGTCTGGTGGCGAGCAGTACTTC

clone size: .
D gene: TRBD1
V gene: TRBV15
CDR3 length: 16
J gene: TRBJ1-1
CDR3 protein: CATSRGQGAGGTEAFF
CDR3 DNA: TGTGCCACCAGCAGAGGACAGGGGGCAGGAGGCACTGAAGCTTTCTTT

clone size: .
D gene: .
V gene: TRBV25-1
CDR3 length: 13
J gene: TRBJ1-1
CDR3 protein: CASKGVGNTEAFF
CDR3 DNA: TGTGCCAGCAAAGGGGTTGGGAACACTGAAGCTTTCTTT

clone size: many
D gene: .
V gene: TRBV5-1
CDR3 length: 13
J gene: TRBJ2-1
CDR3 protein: CASKEGAYNEQFF
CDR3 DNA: TGCGCCAGCAAGGAGGGGGCTTACAATGAGCAGTTCTTC

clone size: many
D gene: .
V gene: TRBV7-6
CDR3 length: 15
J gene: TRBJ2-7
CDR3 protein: CASSFDQTESYEQYF
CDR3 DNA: TGTGCCAGCAGCTTTGATCAGACAGAATCCTACGAGCAGTACTTC

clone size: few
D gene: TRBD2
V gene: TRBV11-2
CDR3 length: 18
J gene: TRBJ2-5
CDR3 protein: CASSLDLGLAGGQETQYF
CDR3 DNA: TGTGCCAGCAGCTTAGATCTGGGACTAGCGGGGGGACAAGAGACCCAGTACTTC

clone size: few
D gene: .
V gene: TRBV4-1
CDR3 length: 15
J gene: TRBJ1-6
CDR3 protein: CASSPTQGFGSPLHF
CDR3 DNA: TGCGCCAGCAGCCCCACCCAAGGGTTTGGTTCACCCCTCCACTTT

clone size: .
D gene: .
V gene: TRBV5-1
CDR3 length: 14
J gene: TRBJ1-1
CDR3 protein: CASSFRGRGTEAFF
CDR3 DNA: TGCGCCAGCAGCTTCCGAGGGAGGGGCACTGAAGCTTTCTTT

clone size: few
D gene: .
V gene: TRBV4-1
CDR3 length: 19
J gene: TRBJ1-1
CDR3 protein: CASSLSPLGLDRGDTEAFF
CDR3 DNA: TGCGCCAGCAGCCTTTCCCCCCTGGGGTTGGACAGAGGGGACACTGAAGCTTTCTTT

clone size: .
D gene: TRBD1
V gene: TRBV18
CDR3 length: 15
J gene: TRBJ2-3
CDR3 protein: CASSLSRDRGDTQYF
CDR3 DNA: TGTGCCAGCTCACTAAGCCGGGACAGGGGGGATACGCAGTATTTT

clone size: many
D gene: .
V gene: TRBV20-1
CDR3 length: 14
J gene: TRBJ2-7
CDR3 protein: CSAGLWPSSYEQYF
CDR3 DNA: TGCAGTGCGGGGCTTTGGCCGAGCTCCTACGAGCAGTACTTC

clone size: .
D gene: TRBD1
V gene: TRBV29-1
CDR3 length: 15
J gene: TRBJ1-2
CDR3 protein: CSSRTGLEDGYGYTF
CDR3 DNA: TGCAGCTCCCGGACAGGGCTTGAAGACGGCTATGGCTACACCTTC

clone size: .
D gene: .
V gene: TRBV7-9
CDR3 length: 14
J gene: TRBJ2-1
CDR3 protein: CASSWPSSYNEQFF
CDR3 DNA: TGTGCCAGCAGCTGGCCAAGCTCCTACAATGAGCAGTTCTTC

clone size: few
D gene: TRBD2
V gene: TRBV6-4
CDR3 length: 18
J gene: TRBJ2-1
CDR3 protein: CASSPSGLSGSSYNEQFF
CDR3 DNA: TGTGCCAGCAGTCCTTCCGGACTTAGCGGGAGCTCCTACAATGAGCAGTTCTTC

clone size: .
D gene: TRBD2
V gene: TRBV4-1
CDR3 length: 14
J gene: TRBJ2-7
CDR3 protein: CASSQAGGAYEQYF
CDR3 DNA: TGCGCCAGCAGCCAAGCTGGGGGGGCCTACGAGCAGTACTTC

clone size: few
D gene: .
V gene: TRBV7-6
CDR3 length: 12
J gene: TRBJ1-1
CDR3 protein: CASSSPGTEAFF
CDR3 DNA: TGTGCCAGCAGCTCCCCAGGCACTGAAGCTTTCTTT

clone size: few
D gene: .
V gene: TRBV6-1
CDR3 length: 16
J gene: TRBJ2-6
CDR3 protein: CASRPTGSSGANVLTF
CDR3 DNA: TGTGCCAGCAGGCCGACAGGCAGCTCTGGGGCCAACGTCCTGACTTTC

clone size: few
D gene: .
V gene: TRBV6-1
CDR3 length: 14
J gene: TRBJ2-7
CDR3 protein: CASSTRDTSYEQYF
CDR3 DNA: TGTGCCAGCAGTACGCGGGACACTTCCTACGAGCAGTACTTC

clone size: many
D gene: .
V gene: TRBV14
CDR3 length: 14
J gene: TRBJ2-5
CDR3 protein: CASSQRVGVETQYF
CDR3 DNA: TGTGCCAGCAGCCAACGGGTTGGAGTGGAGACCCAGTACTTC

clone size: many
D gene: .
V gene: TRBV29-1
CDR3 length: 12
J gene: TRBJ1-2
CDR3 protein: CSVFSGPDGYTF
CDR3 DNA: TGCAGCGTCTTCTCCGGACCGGATGGCTACACCTTC

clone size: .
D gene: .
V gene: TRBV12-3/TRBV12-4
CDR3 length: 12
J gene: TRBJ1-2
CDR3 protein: CASSFLRDGYTF
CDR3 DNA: TGTGCCAGCAGTTTTCTGAGGGACGGCTACACCTTC

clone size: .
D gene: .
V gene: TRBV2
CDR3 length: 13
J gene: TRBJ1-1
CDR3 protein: CASLGPEGTEAFF
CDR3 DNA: TGTGCCAGCTTGGGCCCGGAGGGCACTGAAGCTTTCTTT

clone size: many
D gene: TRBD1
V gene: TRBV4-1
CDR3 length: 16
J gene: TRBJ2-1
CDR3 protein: CASSQPDRGPLNEQFF
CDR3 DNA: TGCGCCAGCAGCCAACCCGACAGGGGACCGTTAAATGAGCAGTTCTTC

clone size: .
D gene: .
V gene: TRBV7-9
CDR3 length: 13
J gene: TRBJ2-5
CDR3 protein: CASAPSGEKTQYF
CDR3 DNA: TGTGCCAGCGCGCCGAGCGGCGAGAAGACCCAGTACTTC

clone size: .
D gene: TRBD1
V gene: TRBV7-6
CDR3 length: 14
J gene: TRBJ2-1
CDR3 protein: CASSPRTGGDEQFF
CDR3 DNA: TGTGCCAGCAGCCCTCGGACAGGGGGGGATGAGCAGTTCTTC